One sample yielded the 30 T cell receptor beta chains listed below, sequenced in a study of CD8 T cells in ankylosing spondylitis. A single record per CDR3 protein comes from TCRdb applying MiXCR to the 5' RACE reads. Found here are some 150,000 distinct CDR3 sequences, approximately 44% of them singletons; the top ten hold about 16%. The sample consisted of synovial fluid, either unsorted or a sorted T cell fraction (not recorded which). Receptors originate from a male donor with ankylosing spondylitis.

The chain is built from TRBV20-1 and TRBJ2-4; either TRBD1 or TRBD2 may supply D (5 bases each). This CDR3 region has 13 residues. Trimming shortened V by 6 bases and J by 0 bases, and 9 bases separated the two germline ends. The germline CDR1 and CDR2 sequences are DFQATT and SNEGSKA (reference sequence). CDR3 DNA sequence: TGCAGTGCCATGGGGGTAGCCAAAAACATTCAGTACTTC. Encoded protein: CSAMGVAKNIQYF.

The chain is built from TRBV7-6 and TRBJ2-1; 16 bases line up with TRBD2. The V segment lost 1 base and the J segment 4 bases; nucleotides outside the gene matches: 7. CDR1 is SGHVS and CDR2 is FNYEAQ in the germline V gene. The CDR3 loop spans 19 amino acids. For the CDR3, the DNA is TGTGCCAGCAGCTTAGAGGGACTAGCGGGAGGGCCTCGGTACAATGAGCAGTTCTTC. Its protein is CASSLEGLAGGPRYNEQFF.

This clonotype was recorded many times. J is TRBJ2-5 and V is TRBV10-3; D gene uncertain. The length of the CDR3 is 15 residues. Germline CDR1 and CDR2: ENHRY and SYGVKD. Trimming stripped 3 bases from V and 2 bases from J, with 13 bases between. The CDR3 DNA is TGTGCCATCAGTGATCCGGGTACAAATCAAGAGACCCAGTACTTC. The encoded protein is CAISDPGTNQETQYF.

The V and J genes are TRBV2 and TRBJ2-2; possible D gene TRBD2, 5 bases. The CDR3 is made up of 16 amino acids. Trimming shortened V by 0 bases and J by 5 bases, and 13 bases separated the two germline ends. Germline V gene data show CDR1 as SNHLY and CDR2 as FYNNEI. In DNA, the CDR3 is TGTGCCAGCAGTGAAGCGCTTCTAGCCCCAACCGGGGAGCTGTTTTTT. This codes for CASSEALLAPTGELFF.

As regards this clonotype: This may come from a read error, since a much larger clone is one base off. CDR3 DNA: TGTGCCAGCAGCGAAACAGGGCAATATGAAGCTTTCTTT. This codes for CASSETGQYEAFF. This rearrangement joins TRBV7-9 to TRBJ1-1, with D tentatively TRBD1 (6 bases). The germline V gene has CDR1 SEHNR and CDR2 FQNEAQ (reference sequence). V lost 5 bases, J lost 7 bases, and 14 bases lay in between. The CDR3 runs to 13 residues.

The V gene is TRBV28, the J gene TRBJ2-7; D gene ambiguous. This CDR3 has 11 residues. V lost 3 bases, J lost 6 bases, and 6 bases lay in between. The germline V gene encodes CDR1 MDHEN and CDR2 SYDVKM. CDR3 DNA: TGTGCCAGCAGTTTCCCAGGCGAGCAGTACTTC. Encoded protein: CASSFPGEQYF.

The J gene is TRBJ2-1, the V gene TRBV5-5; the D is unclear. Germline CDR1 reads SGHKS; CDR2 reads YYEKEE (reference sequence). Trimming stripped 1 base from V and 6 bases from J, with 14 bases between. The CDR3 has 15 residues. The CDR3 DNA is TGTGCCAGCAGCTTGTGGGATCCCCCGAGCAATGAGCAGTTCTTC. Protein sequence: CASSLWDPPSNEQFF.

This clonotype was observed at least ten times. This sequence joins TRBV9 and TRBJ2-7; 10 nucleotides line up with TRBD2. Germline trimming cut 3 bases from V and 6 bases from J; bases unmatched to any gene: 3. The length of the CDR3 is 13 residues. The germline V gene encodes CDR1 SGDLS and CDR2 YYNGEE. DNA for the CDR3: TGTGCCAGCAGCGCGGGACTAGCGAGCGAGCAGTACTTC. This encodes CASSAGLASEQYF.

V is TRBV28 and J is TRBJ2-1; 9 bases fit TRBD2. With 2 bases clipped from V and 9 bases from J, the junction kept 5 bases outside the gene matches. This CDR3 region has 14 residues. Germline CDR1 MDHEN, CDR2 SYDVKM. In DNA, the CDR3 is TGTGCCAGCAGTTTAAGCGGGAGGTTCGTTGAGCAGTTCTTC. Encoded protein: CASSLSGRFVEQFF.

As DNA, the CDR3 is TGTGCCATCAGTGACCCGGGAGGGGGGAACACTGAAGCTTTCTTT. Translating gives CAISDPGGGNTEAFF. This rearrangement joins TRBV10-3 to TRBJ1-1; D possibly corresponds to TRBD1 (6 bases). CDR1 and CDR2 from the germline V gene are ENHRY and SYGVKD. This CDR3 has 15 residues. Trimming took off 3 bases at V and 1 base at J, with 12 bases between the two ends.

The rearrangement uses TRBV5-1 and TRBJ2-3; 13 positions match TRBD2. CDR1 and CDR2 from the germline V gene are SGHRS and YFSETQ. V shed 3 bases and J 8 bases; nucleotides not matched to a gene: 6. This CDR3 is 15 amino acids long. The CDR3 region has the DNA TGCGCCAGCAGCTCTCGAACTAGCGGGAGGGGTACGCAGTATTTT. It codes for CASSSRTSGRGTQYF. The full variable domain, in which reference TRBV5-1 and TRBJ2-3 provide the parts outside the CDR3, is KAGVTQTPRYLIKTRGQQVTLSCSPISGHRSVSWYQQTPGQGLQFLFEYFSETQRNKGNFPGRFSGRQFSNSRSEMNVSTLELGDSALYLCASSSRTSGRGTQYFGPGTRLTVL.

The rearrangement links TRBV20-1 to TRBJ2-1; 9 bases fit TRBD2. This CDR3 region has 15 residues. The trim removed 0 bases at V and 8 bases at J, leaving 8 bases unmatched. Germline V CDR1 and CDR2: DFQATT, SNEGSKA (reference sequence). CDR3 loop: CSAREGLASTDEQFF. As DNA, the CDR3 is TGCAGTGCTAGAGAGGGACTAGCTTCCACCGATGAGCAGTTCTTC.

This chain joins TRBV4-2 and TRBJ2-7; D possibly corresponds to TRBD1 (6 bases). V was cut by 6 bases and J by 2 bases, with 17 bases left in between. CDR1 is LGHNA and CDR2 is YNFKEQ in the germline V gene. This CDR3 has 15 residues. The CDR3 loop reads CASRRHLGTTYEQYF. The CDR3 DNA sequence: TGTGCCAGCAGACGACATCTGGGGACAACCTACGAGCAGTACTTC.

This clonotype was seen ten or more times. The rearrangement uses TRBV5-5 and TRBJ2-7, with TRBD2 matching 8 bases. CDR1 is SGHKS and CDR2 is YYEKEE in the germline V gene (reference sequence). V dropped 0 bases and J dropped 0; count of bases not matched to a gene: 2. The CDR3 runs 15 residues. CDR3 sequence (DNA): TGTGCCAGCAGCTTGGCTCGGGGGGGCTCCTACGAGCAGTACTTC. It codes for CASSLARGGSYEQYF.

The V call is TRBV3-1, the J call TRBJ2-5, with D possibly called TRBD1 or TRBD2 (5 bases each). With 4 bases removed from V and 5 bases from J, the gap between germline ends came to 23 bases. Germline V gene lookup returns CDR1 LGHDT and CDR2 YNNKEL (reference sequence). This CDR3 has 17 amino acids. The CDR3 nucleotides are TGTGCCAGCAGCCCGCCCCCTGGGGGAGACCTTCGGGAGACCCAGTACTTC. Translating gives CASSPPPGGDLRETQYF.

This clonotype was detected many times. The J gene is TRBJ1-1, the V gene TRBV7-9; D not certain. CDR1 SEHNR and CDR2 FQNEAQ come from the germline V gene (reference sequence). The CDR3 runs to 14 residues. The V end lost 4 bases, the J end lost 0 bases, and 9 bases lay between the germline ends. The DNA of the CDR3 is TGTGCCAGCAGCTCCAGGATCATGAACACTGAAGCTTTCTTT. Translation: CASSSRIMNTEAFF.

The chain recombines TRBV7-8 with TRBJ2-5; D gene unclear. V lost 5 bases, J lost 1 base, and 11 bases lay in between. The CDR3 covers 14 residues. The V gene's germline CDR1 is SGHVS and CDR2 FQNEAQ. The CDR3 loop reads CASSRRSFQETQYF. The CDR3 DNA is TGTGCCAGCAGCCGAAGATCCTTCCAAGAGACCCAGTACTTC. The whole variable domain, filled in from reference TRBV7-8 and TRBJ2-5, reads GAGVSQSPRYKVAKRGQDVALRCDPISGHVSLFWYQQALGQGPEFLTYFQNEAQLDKSGLPSDRFFAERPEGSVSTLKIQRTQQEDSAVYLCASSRRSFQETQYFGPGTRLLVL.

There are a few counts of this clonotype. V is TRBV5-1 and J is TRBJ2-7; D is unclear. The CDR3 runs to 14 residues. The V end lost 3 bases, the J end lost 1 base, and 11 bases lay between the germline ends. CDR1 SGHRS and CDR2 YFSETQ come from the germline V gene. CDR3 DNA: TGCGCCAGCAGCTATTCTCACGGTTCCTACGAGCAGTACTTC. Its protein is CASSYSHGSYEQYF.

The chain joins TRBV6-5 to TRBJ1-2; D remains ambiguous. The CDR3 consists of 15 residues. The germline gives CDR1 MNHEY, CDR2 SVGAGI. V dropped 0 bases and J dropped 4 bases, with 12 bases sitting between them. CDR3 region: CASSYSHGDLYGYTF. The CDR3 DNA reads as TGTGCCAGCAGTTACTCGCATGGAGATCTCTATGGCTACACCTTC.

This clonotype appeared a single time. The CDR3, as DNA: TGCGCCAGCAGCCTTGGGGTAAGGGTAGACTACGAGCAGTACTTC. Translating gives CASSLGVRVDYEQYF. This chain joins TRBV5-1 and TRBJ2-7; D is undetermined. The germline V gene encodes CDR1 SGHRS and CDR2 YFSETQ. This CDR3 spans 15 amino acids. V lost 4 bases to trimming and J lost 3 bases, with 17 bases between them.

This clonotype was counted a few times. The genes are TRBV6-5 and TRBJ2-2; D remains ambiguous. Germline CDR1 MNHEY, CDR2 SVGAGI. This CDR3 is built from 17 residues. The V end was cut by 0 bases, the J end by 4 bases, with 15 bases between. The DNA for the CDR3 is TGTGCCAGCAGTTACTCGATTCGGACGGAGACCACCGGGGAGCTGTTTTTT. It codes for CASSYSIRTETTGELFF.

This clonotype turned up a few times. As DNA, the CDR3 is TGTGCCAGCAGTTTTAATCAGTGGGTCACTGAAGCTTTCTTT. Its translation is CASSFNQWVTEAFF. The chain recombines TRBV27 with TRBJ1-1, with unresolved D. The CDR3 loop spans 14 amino acids. Germline V gene lookup returns CDR1 MNHEY and CDR2 SMNVEV (reference sequence). Between the trimmed V and J ends, which lost 3 bases and 4 bases, there was a span of 12 bases.

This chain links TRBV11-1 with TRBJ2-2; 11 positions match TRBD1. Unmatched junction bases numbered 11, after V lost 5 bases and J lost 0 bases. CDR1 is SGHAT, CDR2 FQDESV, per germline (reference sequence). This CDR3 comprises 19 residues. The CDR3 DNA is TGTGCCAGCAGCCCCGGGACAGGGGGTTTCAATCCGAACACCGGGGAGCTGTTTTTT. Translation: CASSPGTGGFNPNTGELFF.

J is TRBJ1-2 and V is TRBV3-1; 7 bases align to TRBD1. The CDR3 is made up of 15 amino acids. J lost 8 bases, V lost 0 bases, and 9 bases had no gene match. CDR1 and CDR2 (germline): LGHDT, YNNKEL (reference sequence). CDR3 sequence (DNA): TGTGCCAGCAGCCAAGATGAGGGGGCGCTGGACGGCTACACCTTC. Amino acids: CASSQDEGALDGYTF. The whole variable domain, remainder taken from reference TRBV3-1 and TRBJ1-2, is DTAVSQTPKYLVTQMGNDKSIKCEQNLGHDTMYWYKQDSKKFLKIMFSYNNKELIINETVPNRFSPKSPDKAHLNLHINSLELGDSAVYFCASSQDEGALDGYTFGSGTRLTVV.

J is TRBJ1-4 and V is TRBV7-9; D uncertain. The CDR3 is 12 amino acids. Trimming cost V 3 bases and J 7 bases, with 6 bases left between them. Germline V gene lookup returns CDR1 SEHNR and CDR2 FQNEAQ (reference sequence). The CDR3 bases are TGTGCCAGCAGCTTCGAAGGTGAAAAACTGTTTTTT. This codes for CASSFEGEKLFF. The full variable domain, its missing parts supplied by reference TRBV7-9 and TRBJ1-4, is DTGVSQNPRHKITKRGQNVTFRCDPISEHNRLYWYRQTLGQGPEFLTYFQNEAQLEKSRLLSDRFSAERPKGSFSTLEIQRTEQGDSAMYLCASSFEGEKLFFGSGTQLSVL.

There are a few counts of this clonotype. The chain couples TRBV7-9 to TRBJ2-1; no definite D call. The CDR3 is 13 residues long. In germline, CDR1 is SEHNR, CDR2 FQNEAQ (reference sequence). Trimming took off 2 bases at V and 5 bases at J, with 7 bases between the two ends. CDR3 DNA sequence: TGTGCCAGCAGCTTAAGCAGAAACAATGAGCAGTTCTTC. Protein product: CASSLSRNNEQFF.

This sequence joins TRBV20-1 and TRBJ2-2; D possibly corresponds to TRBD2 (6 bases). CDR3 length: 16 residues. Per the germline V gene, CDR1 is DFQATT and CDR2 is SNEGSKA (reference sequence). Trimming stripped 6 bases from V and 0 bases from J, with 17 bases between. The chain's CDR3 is CSAQIAGLANTGELFF. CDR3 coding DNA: TGCAGTGCACAAATCGCGGGGTTGGCGAACACCGGGGAGCTGTTTTTT.

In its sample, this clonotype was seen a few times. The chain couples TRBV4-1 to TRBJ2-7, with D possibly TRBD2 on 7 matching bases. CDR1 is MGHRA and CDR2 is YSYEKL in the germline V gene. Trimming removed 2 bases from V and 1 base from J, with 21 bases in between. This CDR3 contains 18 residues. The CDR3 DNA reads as TGCGCCAGCAGCCAACAGCGGGGACAACCTTATAAGTCCTACGAGCAGTACTTC. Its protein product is CASSQQRGQPYKSYEQYF.

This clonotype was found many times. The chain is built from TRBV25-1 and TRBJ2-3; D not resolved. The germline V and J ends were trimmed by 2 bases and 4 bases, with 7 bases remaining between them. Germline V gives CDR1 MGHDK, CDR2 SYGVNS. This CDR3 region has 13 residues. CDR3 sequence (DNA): TGTGCCAGCAGTGAAGGGTACGCAGATACGCAGTATTTT. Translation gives CASSEGYADTQYF.

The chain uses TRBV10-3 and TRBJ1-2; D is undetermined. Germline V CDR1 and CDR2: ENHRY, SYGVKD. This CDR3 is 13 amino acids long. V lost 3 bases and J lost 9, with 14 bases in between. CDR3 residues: CAISELDGTSYTF. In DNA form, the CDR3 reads TGTGCCATCAGTGAACTGGATGGTACTAGCTACACCTTC.